This T cell receptor (beta chain) was sequenced in a study of T cells in Graves' hyperthyroidism and ophthalmopathy. Whole-study findings and limits: Blood also held most thyroid clonotypes expanded beyond 0.001.

RNA transcripts were the template for amplifying TCR beta CDR3 regions. HTBI primers were the set used in a first-round RT-PCR of the TCR CDR3. TCRdb reanalysed the multiplex PCR reads using MiXCR and keeps one entry per CDR3 protein. Of approximately 420,000 distinct CDR3 sequences listed, about 16% were seen once; the top ten hold approximately 32%. The CDR3 has 14 residues. Germline lookup yields CDR1 SGDLS and CDR2 YYNGEE. Deletions cut 4 bases from V and 6 bases from J, with 13 bases between. This clonotype was picked up a small number of times. Its matching antigen is unknown. The rearrangement uses TRBV9 and TRBJ2-2; D remains ambiguous. This clonotype was obtained from a woman aged 25-40 years with Graves' hyperthyroidism. The specimen sequenced was blood. In nucleotides, the CDR3 is TGTGCCAGCAGCAAGAGCTGGGTAGCCGGGGAGCTGTTTTTT. It translates to CASSKSWVAGELFF.